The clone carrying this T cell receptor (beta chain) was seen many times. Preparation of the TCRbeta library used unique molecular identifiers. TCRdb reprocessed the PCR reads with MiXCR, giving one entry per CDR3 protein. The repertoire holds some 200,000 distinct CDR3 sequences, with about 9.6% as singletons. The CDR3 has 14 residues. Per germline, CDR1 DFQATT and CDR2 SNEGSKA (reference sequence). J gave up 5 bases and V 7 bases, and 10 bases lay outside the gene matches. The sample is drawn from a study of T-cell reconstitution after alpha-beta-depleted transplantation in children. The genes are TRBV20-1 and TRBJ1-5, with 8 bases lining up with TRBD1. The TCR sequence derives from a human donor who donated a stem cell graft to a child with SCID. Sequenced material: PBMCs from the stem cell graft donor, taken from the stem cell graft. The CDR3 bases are TGCAGTGGTTCGCAGGGGGCAGGGGATCAGCCCCAGCATTTT. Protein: CSGSQGAGDQPQHF.